The 21 T cell receptor beta chains reported below all come from one sample, sequenced in a study of blood T cell repertoires in COVID-19. Using immunoSEQ multiplex PCR, the repertoire was profiled, and TCRdb retains in-frame clones only, with some absent. The sample lists about 100,000 clones; more than 75% were seen once. The sequencing input was peripheral blood. The origin of the receptors is a human donor in a cohort sampled during active COVID-19.

J is TRBJ1-4 and V is TRBV19; 9 bases are shared with TRBD1. CDR1 LNHDA and CDR2 SQIVND come from the germline V gene (reference sequence). The CDR3 is 15 residues long. V gave up 6 bases and J gave up 1 base; unmatched junction bases: 3. The DNA of the CDR3 is TGTGCCAGTAGGGGGGGACAGGGAACTAATGAAAAACTGTTTTTT. This encodes CASRGGQGTNEKLFF.

V gene TRBV5-1 combines with J gene TRBJ2-7; 8 bases agree with TRBD1. Germline CDR1 is SGHRS and CDR2 is YFSETQ. This CDR3 is 15 amino acids long. The V gene end was trimmed by 6 bases and the J gene end by 3 bases; junction bases not matched to a gene: 11. In DNA form, the CDR3 reads TGCGCCAGCATCCTACAGCCAGGGGGCCACTACGAGCAGTACTTC. It translates to CASILQPGGHYEQYF.

J is TRBJ1-1 and V is TRBV5-1; the match to TRBD1 covers 9 bases. With V trimmed by 0 bases and J by 8 bases, 5 bases remained unmatched. Looked up from germline, CDR1 is SGHRS and CDR2 is YFSETQ. This CDR3 is built from 14 residues. The CDR3 DNA is TGCGCCAGCAGCTTGGGACAGGGGGTCGGAGAAGCTTTCTTT. This sequence encodes CASSLGQGVGEAFF.

The chain recombines TRBV28 with TRBJ2-7; 10 bases agree with TRBD2. The J segment lost 4 bases and the V segment lost 6 bases, leaving 6 bases of the junction unmatched. The CDR3 loop spans 14 amino acids. Germline V gene sequence: CDR1 MDHEN, CDR2 SYDVKM. CDR3 nucleotide sequence: TGTGCCAGCAGGCCCTCTAGCGGGAGTTACGAGCAGTACTTC. Its translation is CASRPSSGSYEQYF.

The chain combines TRBV5-1 with TRBJ2-5; 7 nucleotides match TRBD2. This CDR3 comprises 15 residues. From germline, CDR1 is SGHRS and CDR2 YFSETQ. Germline trimming cut 0 bases from V and 2 bases from J; bases unmatched to any gene: 4. DNA of the CDR3: TGCGCCAGCAGCTTGGGCGGGAGCGTGCAAGAGACCCAGTACTTC. It specifies CASSLGGSVQETQYF.

This clone was seen a handful of times. This chain joins TRBV6-5 and TRBJ1-2; maybe TRBD1 (5 bases). CDR1 is MNHEY, CDR2 SVGAGI, per germline. This CDR3 contains 13 residues. V lost 1 base and J lost 5, with 8 bases in between. CDR3 amino acids: CASSYLRGYGYTF. CDR3 nucleotides: TGTGCCAGCAGTTACTTAAGGGGATATGGCTACACCTTC.

The rearrangement uses TRBV7-3 and TRBJ2-1, with 11 bases lining up with TRBD2. Germline V lookup: CDR1 SGHTA, CDR2 FQGTGA. This CDR3 spans 16 amino acids. With 1 base clipped from V and 5 bases from J, the junction kept 4 bases outside the gene matches. In DNA form, the CDR3 reads TGTGCCAGCAGCTTAAGAGCTAGCGGGAGGCACAATGAGCAGTTCTTC. This encodes CASSLRASGRHNEQFF.

J is TRBJ2-4 and V is TRBV28; possible D gene TRBD1, 6 bases. The CDR3 extends over 15 amino acids. Trimming cost V 4 bases and J 9 bases, with 19 bases left between them. Per germline, CDR1 MDHEN and CDR2 SYDVKM. DNA of the CDR3: TGTGCCAGCAGTTACCCCACAGGGAAAGGTAGCATTCAGTACTTC. It translates to CASSYPTGKGSIQYF.

V is TRBV19 and J is TRBJ2-1, with 7 bases matching TRBD2. J lost 13 bases, V lost 1 base, and 4 bases had no gene match. The CDR3 sequence is 12 residues long. The germline CDR1 and CDR2 sequences are LNHDA and SQIVND (reference sequence). The CDR3 DNA is TGTGCCAGTAGTATAGGAGGACTAGAACAGTTCTTC. This translates into CASSIGGLEQFF.

The chain carries TRBV10-3 and TRBJ1-5, with 7 bases lining up with TRBD1. Trimming cost V 8 bases and J 0 bases; bases outside gene matches: 7. Germline loops: CDR1 ENHRY, CDR2 SYGVKD. The CDR3 contains 15 residues. In DNA, the CDR3 is TGTGCCATCGCCCGAGGGACAGATAGCAATCAGCCCCAGCATTTT. Amino acids: CAIARGTDSNQPQHF.

The chain employs TRBV3-1 (or the pseudogene TRBV3-2) and TRBJ2-3, with 7 bases aligning to TRBD2. The V segment lost 0 bases and the J segment 0 bases; nucleotides outside the gene matches: 6. CDR1 and CDR2 from the germline V gene are LGHDT and YNNKEL (reference sequence). CDR3 length: 17 residues. The CDR3 DNA is TGTGCCAGCAGCCAAGATTCTAGCGGAACTAGCACAGATACGCAGTATTTT. Translating it yields CASSQDSSGTSTDTQYF.

This clone appeared a few times. The J gene is TRBJ1-1, the V gene TRBV5-4; D is perhaps TRBD1 (6 bases). The CDR3 is 14 amino acids. Deletions cut 4 bases from V and 3 bases from J, with 13 bases between. Germline V lookup: CDR1 SGHNT, CDR2 YYREEE (reference sequence). CDR3 loop: CASSLDSFDTEAFF. DNA for the CDR3: TGTGCCAGCAGCCTGGACAGTTTCGACACTGAAGCTTTCTTT.

The V gene is TRBV18, the J gene TRBJ1-1, with TRBD1 identical over 8 bases. The germline V gene has CDR1 KGHSH and CDR2 LQKENI. This CDR3 region has 17 residues. With 5 bases clipped from V and 4 bases from J, the junction kept 15 bases outside the gene matches. CDR3 sequence: CASSTGPPDRAGTEAFF. The CDR3 nucleotides are TGTGCCAGCTCAACAGGACCACCGGACAGGGCCGGCACTGAAGCTTTCTTT.

The chain recombines TRBV6-5 with TRBJ2-5; a possible D gene is TRBD2 (7 bases). Germline V lookup: CDR1 MNHEY, CDR2 SVGAGI. The CDR3 spans 15 residues. Trimming cost V 6 bases and J 5 bases, with 19 bases left between them. CDR3 region: CASSSSPGGGETQYF. The CDR3 DNA sequence: TGTGCCAGCAGCTCCTCACCGGGGGGCGGGGAGACCCAGTACTTC.

V usage is TRBV6-1 and J usage is TRBJ2-2, with 7 bases identical to TRBD1. The germline V gene encodes CDR1 MNHNS and CDR2 SASEGT. The J segment lost 4 bases and the V segment lost 3 bases, leaving 5 bases of the junction unmatched. This CDR3 region has 15 residues. CDR3 sequence: CASSDGTALTGELFF. CDR3 DNA sequence: TGTGCCAGCAGTGATGGGACAGCCCTCACCGGGGAGCTGTTTTTT.

This clone occurred once. The rearrangement links TRBV29-1 to TRBJ1-1, with D hard to call. The CDR3 is 14 residues long. V lost 5 bases and J 4 bases, leaving 17 bases between the germline ends. Germline V gene sequence: CDR1 SQVTM, CDR2 ANQGSEA. The CDR3 here is CSVSAEGRGTEAFF. CDR3 coding DNA: TGCAGCGTTTCGGCAGAAGGCCGCGGCACTGAAGCTTTCTTT.

This clone was recorded once. The rearrangement joins TRBV11-2 to TRBJ2-1, with D possibly matching TRBD2 (5 bases). Trimming cost V 4 bases and J 7 bases, with 20 bases left between them. The CDR3 length is 16 residues. The germline CDR1 and CDR2 sequences are SGHAT and FQNNGV. This chain's CDR3 is CASSYFPGRVENEQFF. The CDR3 DNA reads as TGTGCCAGCAGCTATTTCCCGGGAAGGGTTGAGAATGAGCAGTTCTTC.

Regarding this clone: A much larger clone differs from this one at a single base, so this may be a read error. The chain employs TRBV6-5 and TRBJ2-7, with 9 bases lining up with TRBD1. V lost 2 bases to trimming and J lost 3 bases; unmatched junction nucleotides: 2. CDR1 is MNHEY and CDR2 is SVGAGI in the germline V gene. The CDR3 has 14 residues. The CDR3: CASSYRTGDYEQYF. The CDR3 DNA reads TGTGCCAGCAGTTACCGGACAGGGGACTACGAGCAGTACTTC.

The chain joins TRBV7-3 to TRBJ2-7; tentatively, D is TRBD1 (5 bases). The CDR3 spans 15 residues. Germline-derived CDR1 and CDR2 are SGHTA and FQGTGA. With 1 base removed from V and 5 bases from J, the gap between germline ends came to 15 bases. The CDR3 here is CASSLMGQGIHEQYF. The DNA of the CDR3 is TGTGCCAGCAGCTTAATGGGGCAGGGTATCCACGAGCAGTACTTC.

The chain joins TRBV6-6 to TRBJ2-3; 9 nucleotides agree with TRBD2. Germline trimming cut 5 bases from V and 3 bases from J; bases unmatched to any gene: 6. The CDR3 runs 15 residues. Germline loops: CDR1 MNHNY, CDR2 SVGAGI (reference sequence). The DNA for the CDR3 is TGTGCCAGCAGTCGGACTAGCGTGGGAACAGATACGCAGTATTTT. This sequence encodes CASSRTSVGTDTQYF.

CDR3 DNA: TGTGCCAGCAGCTTAGAGGGAGTACGGGAAGCTTTCTTT. Translated, it gives CASSLEGVREAFF. The chain employs TRBV7-9 and TRBJ1-1; D ambiguous. This CDR3 is built from 13 residues. V gave up 1 base and J gave up 8 bases, with 11 bases separating them. Germline values: CDR1 SEHNR, CDR2 FQNEAQ (reference sequence).